One sample yielded the 20 T cell receptor beta chains listed below, sequenced in a study of blood T cell repertoires in COVID-19 (dated by TCRdb to about 2020). The receptor library was made with the immunoSEQ multiplex PCR assay. TCRdb mirrors the immuneACCESS table, restricted to in-frame sequences. Some clones are absent from its copies; in checked studies, under half trace to an unresolved V gene, and the reason for the others is unknown. The sample profile shows tens of thousands of clones; 86% of them were found once. The top ten clonotypes cover about 5% of the sample. Sample: peripheral blood. These receptors originate from a man aged 45-65 years with active or convalescent COVID-19.

CDR3 residues: CATSDFTTGYQDTQYF. CDR3 coding DNA: TGTGCCACCAGTGATTTTACGACAGGATATCAAGATACGCAGTATTTT. The gene calls are TRBV24-1 and TRBJ2-3; TRBD1 is a possible D gene (6 bases). V shed 1 base and J shed 5 bases, with 15 bases lying between them. The V gene's germline CDR1 is KGHDR and CDR2 SFDVKD. CDR3 size: 16 residues.

The chain is built from TRBV19 and TRBJ1-5; 8 positions agree with TRBD1. The CDR3 is 14 amino acids. Germline V gene data show CDR1 as LNHDA and CDR2 as SQIVND (reference sequence). V gave up 3 bases and J gave up 2 bases; unmatched junction bases: 0. The CDR3 region is CASSMDRGNQPQHF. CDR3 coding DNA: TGTGCCAGTAGTATGGACAGGGGCAATCAGCCCCAGCATTTT.

DNA of the CDR3: TGTGCCATCAGTGAGATGAGCCAAGATACGCAGTATTTT. Its protein is CAISEMSQDTQYF. J is TRBJ2-3 and V is TRBV10-3; D not resolved. Trimming took 2 bases from V and 5 from J, leaving 8 bases between them. Germline-derived CDR1 and CDR2 are ENHRY and SYGVKD. The CDR3 consists of 13 residues.

The chain is built from TRBV28 and TRBJ1-5; D is perhaps TRBD1 (6 bases). The CDR3 has 14 residues. Germline V gene data show CDR1 as MDHEN and CDR2 as SYDVKM. Trimming removed 6 bases from V and 6 bases from J, with 15 bases in between. The CDR3 loop is CASRPGGTGQPQHF. DNA for the CDR3: TGTGCCAGCAGACCTGGGGGCACAGGTCAGCCCCAGCATTTT. The full variable domain, in which reference TRBV28 and TRBJ1-5 provide the parts outside the CDR3, is DVKVTQSSRYLVKRTGEKVFLECVQDMDHENMFWYRQDPGLGLRLIYFSYDVKMKEKGDIPEGYSVSREKKERFSLILESASTNQTSMYLCASRPGGTGQPQHFGDGTRLSIL.

The J gene is TRBJ2-1, the V gene TRBV3-1 (or the pseudogene TRBV3-2); TRBD1 agrees at 8 bases. This CDR3 is built from 15 residues. Germline CDR1 is LGHDT and CDR2 is YNNKEL (reference sequence). Trimming removed 3 bases from V and 4 bases from J; junction bases left unmatched: 5. The CDR3 DNA sequence: TGTGCCAGCAGCCACCTGACAGGGGCTTACAATGAGCAGTTCTTC. The encoded protein is CASSHLTGAYNEQFF.

A few counts support this clone. The J gene is TRBJ2-7, the V gene TRBV27; 8 positions match TRBD2. Germline assignment: CDR1 MNHEY and CDR2 SMNVEV (reference sequence). The J segment lost 2 bases and the V segment lost 0 bases, leaving 3 bases of the junction unmatched. This CDR3 contains 15 residues. CDR3: CASSLSSGVTYEQYF. The CDR3 DNA follows: TGTGCCAGCAGTTTATCTAGCGGGGTGACCTACGAGCAGTACTTC.

The count of this clone is one. This chain links TRBV3-1 (or the pseudogene TRBV3-2) with TRBJ2-7, with unresolved D. The length of the CDR3 is 14 residues. Trimming removed 2 bases from V and 2 bases from J, with 10 bases in between. CDR1 and CDR2 from the germline V gene are LGHDT and YNNKEL (reference sequence). The CDR3 spells CASSQSEHPYEQYF. The CDR3 DNA sequence: TGTGCCAGCAGCCAATCCGAACACCCCTACGAGCAGTACTTC.

The genes are TRBV6-2 or TRBV6-3 and TRBJ1-4; 7 nucleotides agree with TRBD1. CDR1 is MNHEY and CDR2 is SVGEGT in the germline V gene. J gave up 5 bases and V 6 bases, and 12 bases lay outside the gene matches. The CDR3 has 16 amino acids. The CDR3 is CASSQTRRDSNEKLFF. For the CDR3, the DNA is TGTGCCAGCAGCCAAACCCGACGGGACAGCAATGAAAAACTGTTTTTT.

J is TRBJ1-1 and V is TRBV5-1; unclear D gene. V lost 0 bases and J 0 bases, leaving 9 bases between the germline ends. The CDR3 consists of 15 residues. Germline V lookup: CDR1 SGHRS, CDR2 YFSETQ. The CDR3 bases are TGCGCCAGCAGCTTGGATGCCACAATGAACACTGAAGCTTTCTTT. It specifies CASSLDATMNTEAFF. Full variable domain (outside the CDR3, taken from reference TRBV5-1 and TRBJ1-1): KAGVTQTPRYLIKTRGQQVTLSCSPISGHRSVSWYQQTPGQGLQFLFEYFSETQRNKGNFPGRFSGRQFSNSRSEMNVSTLELGDSALYLCASSLDATMNTEAFFGQGTRLTVV.

On this clone: Germline and junction disagree at one end, which may indicate a read error. The chain joins TRBV6-1 to TRBJ1-2; 7 nucleotides match TRBD1. The CDR3 consists of 16 residues. Germline V gives CDR1 MNHNS, CDR2 SASEGT. This chain's CDR3 is CAGSARQGSGNYGYTF. Here the CDR3 DNA reads TGTGCCGGCAGTGCGAGACAGGGAAGTGGGAACTATGGCTACACCTTC.

The J gene is TRBJ2-5, the V gene TRBV11-2; 11 bases align to TRBD1. V lost 5 bases to trimming and J lost 5 bases; unmatched junction nucleotides: 4. Per germline, CDR1 SGHAT and CDR2 FQNNGV. The CDR3 runs 14 residues. The CDR3 reads CASSQGQGVETQYF. DNA of the CDR3: TGTGCCAGCAGCCAGGGACAGGGGGTGGAGACCCAGTACTTC.

The V gene is TRBV7-6, the J gene TRBJ1-3; unclear D gene. The CDR3 runs 15 residues. V lost 0 bases and J 4 bases, leaving 10 bases between the germline ends. The germline V gene has CDR1 SGHVS and CDR2 FNYEAQ. The CDR3 coding sequence is TGTGCCAGCAGCTTAGCGTCTACAGTAGGAAACACCATATATTTT. It yields the protein CASSLASTVGNTIYF.

This chain uses TRBV19 with TRBJ2-3; TRBD2 might be the D (6 bases). The germline V and J ends were trimmed by 7 bases and 2 bases, with 16 bases remaining between them. The V gene's germline CDR1 is LNHDA and CDR2 SQIVND (reference sequence). The CDR3 runs 15 residues. CDR3: CASTPGLLATDTQYF. The CDR3, as DNA: TGTGCCAGTACACCGGGACTCCTCGCCACAGATACGCAGTATTTT.

This rearrangement joins TRBV30 to TRBJ1-3; D is possibly TRBD1 (5 bases). The CDR3 is made up of 17 amino acids. Germline loops: CDR1 GTSNPN, CDR2 SVGIG (reference sequence). V lost 4 bases to trimming and J lost 3 bases, with 22 bases between them. CDR3 sequence: CAWTGGPGGGSGNTIYF. The CDR3, as DNA: TGTGCCTGGACCGGGGGTCCAGGTGGGGGTAGTGGAAACACCATATATTTT.

A few counts support this clone. The chain carries TRBV5-1 and TRBJ1-4, with 10 bases matching TRBD1. J gave up 9 bases and V 4 bases, and 9 bases lay outside the gene matches. Per the germline V gene, CDR1 is SGHRS and CDR2 is YFSETQ. The length of the CDR3 is 15 residues. CDR3 protein: CASSQDPGQGKKLFF. The CDR3 nucleotides are TGCGCCAGCAGCCAGGACCCGGGACAGGGGAAAAAACTGTTTTTT.

The rearrangement uses TRBV24-1 and TRBJ2-1, with a weak D call TRBD2 (5 bases). Looked up from germline, CDR1 is KGHDR and CDR2 is SFDVKD. Between the trimmed V and J ends, which lost 6 bases and 12 bases, there was a span of 11 bases. The CDR3 runs 11 residues. This chain's CDR3 is CATSSGFWQFF. CDR3 sequence (DNA): TGTGCCACCAGTTCGGGGTTTTGGCAGTTCTTC.

The chain uses TRBV7-2 and TRBJ2-2, with D uncertain. CDR1 is SGHTA, CDR2 FQGNSA, per germline. This CDR3 is built from 13 residues. V shed 7 bases and J shed 4 bases, with 10 bases lying between them. CDR3 DNA sequence: TGTGCCAGCACCCCGACGGGCACCGGGGAGCTGTTTTTT. It translates to CASTPTGTGELFF. The full variable domain, completed using reference TRBV7-2 and TRBJ2-2, is GAGVSQSPSNKVTEKGKDVELRCDPISGHTALYWYRQSLGQGLEFLIYFQGNSAPDKSGLPSDRFSAERTGGSVSTLTIQRTQQEDSAVYLCASTPTGTGELFFGEGSRLTVL.

The CDR3 DNA follows: TGCGCCAGCAGCTTGGAGGGGACACCAACCTACGAGCAGTACTTC. It yields the protein CASSLEGTPTYEQYF. V gene TRBV5-1 combines with J gene TRBJ2-7; TRBD1 might be the D (6 bases). V gave up 0 bases and J gave up 2 bases, with 12 bases separating them. The CDR3 has 15 amino acids. Germline V lookup: CDR1 SGHRS, CDR2 YFSETQ.

The chain is built from TRBV2 and TRBJ1-3; D gene ambiguous. This CDR3 has 12 residues. V was trimmed by 7 bases and J by 0 bases, leaving 4 bases between them. Germline V gene sequence: CDR1 SNHLY, CDR2 FYNNEI. In DNA form, the CDR3 reads TGTGCCAGCACTCCCTCTGGAAACACCATATATTTT. This sequence encodes CASTPSGNTIYF. The whole variable domain, remainder taken from reference TRBV2 and TRBJ1-3, is EPEVTQTPSHQVTQMGQEVILRCVPISNHLYFYWYRQILGQKVEFLVSFYNNEISEKSEIFDDQFSVERPDGSNFTLKIRSTKLEDSAMYFCASTPSGNTIYFGEGSWLTVV.

This chain connects TRBV28 to TRBJ1-6, with unresolved D. V lost 1 base and J 6 bases, leaving 10 bases between the germline ends. The CDR3 has 15 amino acids. From germline, CDR1 is MDHEN and CDR2 SYDVKM. CDR3 sequence reads: CASSLYQATNSPLHF. CDR3 DNA: TGTGCCAGCAGTTTATACCAGGCGACTAATTCACCCCTCCACTTT.